This T cell receptor (beta chain) was sequenced for a study of neurological immune-mediated disorders. Regarding the study as a whole: Grouping of repertoires by phylogeny put those of 18 of 34 multiple sclerosis patients into a single related-CDR3 cluster, a possible signature. The absence of any CDR3 amino acid sequence shared by expanded clones across subjects suggests that repertoires were private in all groups. Multiple sclerosis patients had less TCR clonal expansion than even healthy controls, unlike HTLV-1-associated myelopathy.

Germline CDR1 SGHDT, CDR2 YYEEEE. The V gene end was trimmed by 4 bases and the J gene end by 2 bases; junction bases not matched to a gene: 8. The CDR3 totals 17 residues. This clonotype has ten or more counts. Antigen specificity is unknown. The team produced cDNA through 5'RACE using 10-nucleotide random UMIs. TCRdb used MiXCR to reprocess the 5' RACE reads, holding one entry per CDR3 protein. The sample carries around 65,000 distinct CDR3 sequences, over 5% recorded once. The clonotype comes from a human donor with multiple sclerosis. The donor label of this sample is uncertain. The chain joins TRBV5-6 to TRBJ1-5, with 11 positions matching TRBD1. The specimen was PBMCs. The CDR3 nucleotides read TGTGCCAGCAGCGGCTGGACAGGGGGCCGGGGCAATCAGCCCCAGCATTTT. Its translation is CASSGWTGGRGNQPQHF.